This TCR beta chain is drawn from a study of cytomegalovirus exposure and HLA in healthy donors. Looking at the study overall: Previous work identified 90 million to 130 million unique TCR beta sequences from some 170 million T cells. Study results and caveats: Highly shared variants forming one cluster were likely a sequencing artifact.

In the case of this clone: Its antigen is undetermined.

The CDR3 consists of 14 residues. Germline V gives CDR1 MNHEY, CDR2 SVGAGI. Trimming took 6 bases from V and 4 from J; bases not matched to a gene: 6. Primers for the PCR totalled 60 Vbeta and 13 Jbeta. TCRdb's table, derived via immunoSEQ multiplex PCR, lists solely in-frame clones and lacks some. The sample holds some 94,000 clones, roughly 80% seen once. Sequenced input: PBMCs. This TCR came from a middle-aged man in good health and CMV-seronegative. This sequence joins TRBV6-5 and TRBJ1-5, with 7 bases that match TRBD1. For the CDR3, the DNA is TGTGCCAGCAGATCCCCGGGACAGAATCAGCCCCAGCATTTT. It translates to CASRSPGQNQPQHF.